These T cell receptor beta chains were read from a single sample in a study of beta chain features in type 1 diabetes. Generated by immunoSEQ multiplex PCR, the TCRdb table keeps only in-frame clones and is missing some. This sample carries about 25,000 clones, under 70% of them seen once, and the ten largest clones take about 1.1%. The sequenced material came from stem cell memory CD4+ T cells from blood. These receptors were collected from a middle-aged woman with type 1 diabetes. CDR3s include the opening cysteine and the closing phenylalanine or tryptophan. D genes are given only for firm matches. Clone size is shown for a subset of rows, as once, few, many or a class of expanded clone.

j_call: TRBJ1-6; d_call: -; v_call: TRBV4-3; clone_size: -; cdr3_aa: CASSQAQQGSYNSPLHF; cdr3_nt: TGCGCCAGCAGCCAGGCCCAACAGGGTTCCTATAATTCACCCCTCCACTTT
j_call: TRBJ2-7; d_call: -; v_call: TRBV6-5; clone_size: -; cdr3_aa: CASSYSLYEQYF; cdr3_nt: TGTGCCAGCAGTTACTCCCTCTACGAGCAGTACTTC
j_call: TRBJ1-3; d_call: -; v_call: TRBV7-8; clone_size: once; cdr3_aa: CASSPSREFWGNTIYF; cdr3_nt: TGTGCCAGCAGCCCAAGCAGGGAATTTTGGGGAAACACCATATATTTT
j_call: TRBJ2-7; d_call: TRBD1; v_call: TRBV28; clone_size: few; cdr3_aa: CASRKLTGTGVYEQYF; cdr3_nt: TGTGCCAGCAGAAAATTGACCGGGACAGGTGTGTACGAGCAGTACTTC
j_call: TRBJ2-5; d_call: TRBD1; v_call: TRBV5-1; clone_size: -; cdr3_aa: CASSGIPPGQAQETQYF; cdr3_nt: TGCGCCAGCAGCGGGATCCCTCCGGGACAGGCCCAAGAGACCCAGTACTTC
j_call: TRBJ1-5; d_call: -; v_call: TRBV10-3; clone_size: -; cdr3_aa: CAISESQGNQPQHF; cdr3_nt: TGTGCCATCAGTGAGTCGCAGGGCAATCAGCCCCAGCATTTT
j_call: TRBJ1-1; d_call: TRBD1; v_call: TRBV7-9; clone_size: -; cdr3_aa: CASIRTGDVAEAFF; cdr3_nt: TGTGCCAGCATCCGGACAGGGGATGTCGCTGAAGCTTTCTTT
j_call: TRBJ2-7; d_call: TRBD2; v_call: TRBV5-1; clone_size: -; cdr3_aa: CASSTEAGAPGKQYF; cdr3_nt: TGCGCCAGCAGTACTGAAGCGGGAGCCCCAGGCAAGCAGTACTTC
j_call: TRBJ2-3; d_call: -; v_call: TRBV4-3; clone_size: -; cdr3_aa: CASSQQGHPATDTQYF; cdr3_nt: TGCGCCAGCAGCCAGCAGGGACATCCCGCCACAGATACGCAGTATTTT
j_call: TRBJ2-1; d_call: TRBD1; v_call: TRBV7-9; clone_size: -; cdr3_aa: CASSPARQGFGNGNEQFF; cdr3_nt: TGCGCCAGCAGCCCGGCTAGACAGGGTTTCGGGAATGGTAATGAGCAGTTCTTC
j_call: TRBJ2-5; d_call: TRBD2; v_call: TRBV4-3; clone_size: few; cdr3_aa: CASSQDPAGGAPTQYF; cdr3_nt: TGCGCCAGCAGCCAAGACCCAGCGGGGGGGGCCCCGACCCAGTACTTC
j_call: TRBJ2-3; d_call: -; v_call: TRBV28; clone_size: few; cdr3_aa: CASSFERGALGATQYF; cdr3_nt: TGTGCCAGCAGTTTTGAACGCGGGGCCTTGGGAGCTACGCAGTATTTT
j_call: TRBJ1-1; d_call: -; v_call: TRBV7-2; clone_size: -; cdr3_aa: CASSLGQEQAFF; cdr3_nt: TGTGCCAGCAGCTTAGGGCAGGAACAAGCTTTCTTT
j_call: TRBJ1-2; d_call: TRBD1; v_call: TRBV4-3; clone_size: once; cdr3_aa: CASSQDPSTGGYGYTF; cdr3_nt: TGCGCCAGCAGCCAAGATCCCTCGACAGGGGGTTATGGCTACACCTTC
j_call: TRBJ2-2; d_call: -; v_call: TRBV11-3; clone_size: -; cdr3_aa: CASSPTGLIGELFF; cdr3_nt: TGTGCCAGCAGTCCCACAGGGCTTATCGGGGAGCTGTTTTTT
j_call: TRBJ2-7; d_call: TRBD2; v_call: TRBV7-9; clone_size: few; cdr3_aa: CASSLALGPSGRGSEQYF; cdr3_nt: TGTGCCAGCAGCTTAGCATTGGGTCCTAGCGGGAGGGGCTCCGAGCAGTACTTC
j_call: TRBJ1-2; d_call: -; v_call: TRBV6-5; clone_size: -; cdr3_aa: CASSIDRNYGYTF; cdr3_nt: TGTGCCAGCAGTATCGACAGAAACTATGGCTACACCTTC
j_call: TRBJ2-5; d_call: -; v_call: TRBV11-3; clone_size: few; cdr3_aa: CASSHGGLQETQYF; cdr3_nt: TGTGCCAGCAGCCACGGGGGGCTGCAAGAGACCCAGTACTTC
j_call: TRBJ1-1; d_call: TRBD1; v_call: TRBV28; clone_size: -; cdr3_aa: CASSPGQVNTEAFF; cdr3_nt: TGTGCCAGCAGTCCGGGACAGGTGAACACTGAAGCTTTCTTT
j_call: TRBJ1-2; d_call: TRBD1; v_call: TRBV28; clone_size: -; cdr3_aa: CASSLGQGAYGYTF; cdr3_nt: TGTGCCAGCAGTCTCGGACAGGGGGCATATGGCTACACCTTC
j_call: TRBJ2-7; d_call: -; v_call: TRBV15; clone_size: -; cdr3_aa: CATSRGDTAYEQYF; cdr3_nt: TGTGCCACCAGCAGAGGGGACACAGCCTACGAGCAGTACTTC
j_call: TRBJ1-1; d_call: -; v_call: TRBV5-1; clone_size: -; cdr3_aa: CASSLEWGDTEAFF; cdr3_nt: TGCGCCAGCAGCTTGGAGTGGGGGGACACTGAAGCTTTCTTT
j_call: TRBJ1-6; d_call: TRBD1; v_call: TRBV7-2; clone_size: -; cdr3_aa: CASSYGQAARGTLHF; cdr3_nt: TGTGCCAGCAGCTACGGACAGGCGGCCCGAGGAACCCTCCACTTT